The entry below gives a single TCR beta chain sequence along with its context. The antigen is not known. V was trimmed by 2 bases and J by 8 bases, leaving 12 bases between them. Germline V gene sequence: CDR1 MNHEY, CDR2 SVGEGT. The length of the CDR3 is 13 residues. The sample belongs to a study of vaccination effects on CD4 cells after COVID-19. Background on the study: Before sequencing, viral peptide pools were used by the ViraFEST assay to expand antigen-specific CD4+ T cells. Post-vaccine draws lagged the second dose by a median of 72 days. Study-level results: Substantial clonal contraction characterized both infection- and vaccine-induced clones late after vaccination.

Culture proceeded for about ten days, and CD4+ T cells were then isolated. As their vaccination, participants received two doses of either BNT162b2 or mRNA-1273. Produced via immunoSEQ multiplex PCR; TCRdb's table is partial and in-frame only. The data hold about 66,000 clones, with over 75% observed a single time. This sequence originates from a human donor who received a COVID-19 vaccine. Sample: CD4+ T cells from PBMCs cultured without peptide, taken after COVID-19 vaccination. The rearrangement links TRBV6-2 or TRBV6-3 to TRBJ1-2; possibly TRBD1 for D (5 bases). The CDR3 is CASSYASGFGYTF. CDR3 sequence (DNA): TGTGCCAGCAGTTACGCCTCAGGGTTCGGCTACACCTTC.